The source of this T cell receptor (beta chain) is a study of cytomegalovirus exposure and HLA in healthy donors. PCR primers comprised 60 Vbeta and 13 Jbeta primers. Libraries were prepared by immunoSEQ multiplex PCR; TCRdb keeps only in-frame clonotypes and omits some of them. The sample carries roughly 120,000 clones, 82% recorded once. Germline trimming cut 4 bases from V and 5 bases from J; bases unmatched to any gene: 6. Looked up from germline, CDR1 is SGHNT and CDR2 is YENEEA. The CDR3 is made up of 15 amino acids. Turning to this clone: What it recognizes is unknown.

Study-wide results and caveats: Sequencing artifact likely explains a cluster of highly shared sequence variants.

This TCR came from a woman younger than 30 in good health and CMV-seronegative. The source material was PBMCs. The chain is built from TRBV11-3 and TRBJ2-3; 10 positions agree with TRBD2. The DNA for the CDR3 is TGTGCCAGCAGCTCCGAGCGGGAGGGTCGAGATACGCAGTATTTT. As protein: CASSSEREGRDTQYF.